This TCR beta chain was identified during a study of blood T cell dynamics during melanoma immunotherapy. Notes on the study in general: It remained unknown if the driving T cell clones were melanoma-specific.

Described time point: pre-treatment baseline. The V end lost 0 bases, the J end lost 5 bases, and 5 bases lay between the germline ends. The CDR3 is 13 amino acids. Germline loops: CDR1 LNHDA, CDR2 SQIVND (reference sequence). The table came from immunoSEQ multiplex PCR; TCRdb's copy has only in-frame clones and leaves some out. This table has tens of thousands of clones, around nine tenths appearing once. Remarks on this clone: Antigen unknown.

The chain has TRBV19 and TRBJ1-5; D is undetermined. The starting material was blood, obtained from a patient treated with checkpoint blockade. The TCR sequence derives from a human donor with melanoma. The CDR3 is CASSIDLDQPQHF. CDR3 nucleotide sequence: TGTGCCAGTAGTATAGATCTTGATCAGCCCCAGCATTTT.